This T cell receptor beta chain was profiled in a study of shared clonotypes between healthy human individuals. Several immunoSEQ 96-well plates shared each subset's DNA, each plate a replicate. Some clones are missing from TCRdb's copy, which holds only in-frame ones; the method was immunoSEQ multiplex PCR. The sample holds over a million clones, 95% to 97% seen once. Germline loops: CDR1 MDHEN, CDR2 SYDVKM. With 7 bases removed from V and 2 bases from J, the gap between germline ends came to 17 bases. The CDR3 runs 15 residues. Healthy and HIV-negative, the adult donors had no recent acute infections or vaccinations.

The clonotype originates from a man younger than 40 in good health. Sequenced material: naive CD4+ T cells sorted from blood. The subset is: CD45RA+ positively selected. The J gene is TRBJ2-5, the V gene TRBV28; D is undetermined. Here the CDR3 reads CASIPIRRAQETQYF. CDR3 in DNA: TGTGCCAGCATTCCCATCCGACGGGCTCAAGAGACCCAGTACTTC.